Presented here are 2 T cell receptor beta chains from one specimen sequenced in a study of Ad26.COV2.S vaccination and SARS-CoV-2 variants. The treatment denotes: some 20 received Ad26.COV2.S at low or high dose, single or two shots; 5 received placebo; per-sample allocation not given. Sampling took place 63 days after the first vaccine or placebo injection. Produced via immunoSEQ multiplex PCR; TCRdb's table is partial and in-frame only. The table shows over 400,000 clones, with around 93% occurring only once. The sequencing here drew on peripheral blood, taken in a trial of Ad26.COV2.S vaccine versus placebo. The receptors were gathered from a person between 18 and 65 years old who received the Ad26.COV2.S COVID-19 vaccine or a placebo.

This clone was seen just once. The chain joins TRBV7-2 to TRBJ2-7; no clear D gene. The germline V gene has CDR1 SGHTA and CDR2 FQGNSA. The V end lost 1 base, the J end lost 5 bases, and 12 bases lay between the germline ends. The CDR3 totals 14 residues. CDR3 sequence reads: CASSLEFVRDEQYF. The CDR3 DNA follows: TGTGCCAGCAGCTTAGAATTTGTAAGGGACGAGCAGTACTTC.

This CDR3 is CSVEGTDTQYF. The CDR3 DNA sequence: TGCAGCGTTGAAGGCACAGATACGCAGTATTTT. The rearrangement uses TRBV29-1 and TRBJ2-3; D ambiguous. Germline assignment: CDR1 SQVTM and CDR2 ANQGSEA. CDR3 size: 11 residues. Trimming removed 1 base from V and 1 base from J, with 0 bases in between.